This TCR beta chain was sequenced during a study of shared clonotypes between healthy human individuals. Looking at the study overall: Per donor, CD8 memory used one plate, CD8 naive used two, CD4 memory used three and CD4 naive used three.

This clone occurred once. The table came from immunoSEQ multiplex PCR; TCRdb's copy has only in-frame clones and leaves some out. This sample yields 950,000 to 1,100,000 clones, of which more than 65% are seen a single time; approximately 1.5% belongs to the top ten. Germline V gene sequence: CDR1 LNHDA, CDR2 SQIVND (reference sequence). The CDR3 has 14 amino acids. Between the trimmed V and J ends, which lost 10 bases and 3 bases, there was a span of 18 bases. Specimen: memory CD4+ T cells sorted from blood. Subset in this sample: CD45RA-negative fraction. V gene TRBV19 combines with J gene TRBJ1-2; D may be TRBD1 (5 bases). The TCR originated in a man younger than 30 in good health. This CDR3 is CATRGTARYYGYTF. CDR3 bases: TGTGCCACCAGAGGGACGGCGCGGTACTATGGCTACACCTTC.